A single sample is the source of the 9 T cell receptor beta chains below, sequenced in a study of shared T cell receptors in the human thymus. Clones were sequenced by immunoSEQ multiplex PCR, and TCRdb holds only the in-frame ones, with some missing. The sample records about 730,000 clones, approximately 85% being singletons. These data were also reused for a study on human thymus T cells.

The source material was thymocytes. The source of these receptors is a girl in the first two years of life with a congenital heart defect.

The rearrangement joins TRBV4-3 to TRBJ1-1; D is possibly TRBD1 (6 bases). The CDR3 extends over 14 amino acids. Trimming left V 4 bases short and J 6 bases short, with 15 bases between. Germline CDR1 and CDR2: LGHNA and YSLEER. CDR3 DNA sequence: TGCGCCAGCAGCCCGGGGCAGGGGAGGGCTGAAGCTTTCTTT. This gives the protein CASSPGQGRAEAFF.

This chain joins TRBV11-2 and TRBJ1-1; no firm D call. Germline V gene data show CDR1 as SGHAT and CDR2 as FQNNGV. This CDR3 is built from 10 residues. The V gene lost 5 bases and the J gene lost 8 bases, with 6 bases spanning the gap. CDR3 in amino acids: CASSPTEAFF. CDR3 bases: TGTGCCAGCAGCCCGACAGAAGCTTTCTTT.

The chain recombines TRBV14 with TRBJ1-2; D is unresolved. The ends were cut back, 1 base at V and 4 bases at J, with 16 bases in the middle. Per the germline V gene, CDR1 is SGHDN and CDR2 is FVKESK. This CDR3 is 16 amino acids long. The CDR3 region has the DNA TGTGCCAGCAGCCAAGTCCCCCCCGGGGAGGGCTATGGCTACACCTTC. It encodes CASSQVPPGEGYGYTF.

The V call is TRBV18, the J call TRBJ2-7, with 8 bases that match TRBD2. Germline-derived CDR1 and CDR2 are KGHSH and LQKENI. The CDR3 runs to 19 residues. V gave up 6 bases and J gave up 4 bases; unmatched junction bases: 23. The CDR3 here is CASSSRGGGRLQRIYEQYF. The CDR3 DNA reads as TGTGCCAGCTCGTCGAGAGGCGGGGGGCGGCTGCAAAGAATTTACGAGCAGTACTTC.

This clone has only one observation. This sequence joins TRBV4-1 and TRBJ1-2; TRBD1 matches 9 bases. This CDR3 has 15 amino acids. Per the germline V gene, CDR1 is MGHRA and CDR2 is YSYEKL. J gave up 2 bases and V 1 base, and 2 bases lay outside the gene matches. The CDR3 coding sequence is TGCGCCAGCAGCCAAGTACAGGGGGCAAACTATGGCTACACCTTC. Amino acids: CASSQVQGANYGYTF.

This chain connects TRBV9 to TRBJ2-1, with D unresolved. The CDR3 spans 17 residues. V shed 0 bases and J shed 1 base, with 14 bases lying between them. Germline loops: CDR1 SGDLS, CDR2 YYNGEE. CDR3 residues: CASSVATLPGSYNEQFF. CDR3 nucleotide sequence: TGTGCCAGCAGCGTAGCTACATTGCCGGGTTCCTACAATGAGCAGTTCTTC.

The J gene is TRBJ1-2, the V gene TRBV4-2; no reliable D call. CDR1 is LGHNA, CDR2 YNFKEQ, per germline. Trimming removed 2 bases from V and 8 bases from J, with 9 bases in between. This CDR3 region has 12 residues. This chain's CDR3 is CASSQSSAGYTF. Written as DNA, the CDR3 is TGTGCCAGCAGCCAAAGCAGCGCAGGCTACACCTTC.

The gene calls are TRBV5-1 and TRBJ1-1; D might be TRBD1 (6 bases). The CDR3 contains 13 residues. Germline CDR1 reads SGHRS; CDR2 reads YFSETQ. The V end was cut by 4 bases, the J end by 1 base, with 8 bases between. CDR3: CASSIRGNTEAFF. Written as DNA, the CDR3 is TGCGCCAGCAGCATCAGGGGGAACACTGAAGCTTTCTTT. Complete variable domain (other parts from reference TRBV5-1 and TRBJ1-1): KAGVTQTPRYLIKTRGQQVTLSCSPISGHRSVSWYQQTPGQGLQFLFEYFSETQRNKGNFPGRFSGRQFSNSRSEMNVSTLELGDSALYLCASSIRGNTEAFFGQGTRLTVV.

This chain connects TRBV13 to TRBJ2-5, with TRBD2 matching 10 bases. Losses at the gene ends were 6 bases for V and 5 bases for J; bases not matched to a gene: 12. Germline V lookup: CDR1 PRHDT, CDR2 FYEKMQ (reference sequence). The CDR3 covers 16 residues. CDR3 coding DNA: TGTGCCAGCAGGCTAGCGGGGGCCCCCCCAATTGAGACCCAGTACTTC. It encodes CASRLAGAPPIETQYF.